Shown below are 7 T cell receptor beta chains from a single sample sequenced in a study of blood T cell repertoires in COVID-19. Profiling relied on immunoSEQ multiplex PCR, and the TCRdb table lists in-frame clones only, not all of them. The sample lists over 250,000 clones, 87% seen once, with about 8.9% in the top ten. Sequenced: PBMCs or T cells enriched from blood (not recorded which). The receptors originated from a woman aged 18-29 years who had recovered from COVID-19.

The chain joins TRBV19 to TRBJ2-1, with 11 nucleotides matching TRBD2. J lost 12 bases, V lost 9 bases, and 10 bases had no gene match. Looked up from germline, CDR1 is LNHDA and CDR2 is SQIVND (reference sequence). This CDR3 has 13 residues. The CDR3 DNA reads TGTGCCAGCCAGACTAGCGGGGCCCGTTGGCAGTTCTTC. This translates into CASQTSGARWQFF.

The chain recombines TRBV5-5 with TRBJ2-1; D not certain. Germline values: CDR1 SGHKS, CDR2 YYEKEE (reference sequence). V was trimmed by 4 bases and J by 0 bases, leaving 8 bases between them. The CDR3 spans 14 residues. The CDR3 loop reads CASSRLSSYNEQFF. The CDR3 DNA is TGTGCCAGCAGCAGACTGAGCTCCTACAATGAGCAGTTCTTC.

CDR3 in amino acids: CAISQTGPYSPLHF. DNA of the CDR3: TGTGCCATCAGCCAGACAGGGCCTTACTCACCCCTCCACTTT. The chain combines TRBV10-3 with TRBJ1-6, with 7 positions matching TRBD1. With V trimmed by 6 bases and J by 10 bases, 9 bases remained unmatched. The CDR3 totals 14 residues. Germline lookup yields CDR1 ENHRY and CDR2 SYGVKD.

This chain uses TRBV4-3 with TRBJ2-2; 7 bases fit TRBD2. The CDR3 covers 15 residues. V lost 1 base, J lost 6 bases, and 5 bases stayed unmatched. Germline V CDR1 and CDR2: LGHNA, YSLEER. The CDR3 bases are TGCGCCAGCAGCCAAGTGGGGGGGTTCGCCGGGGAGCTGTTTTTT. Translated, it gives CASSQVGGFAGELFF.

This chain links TRBV15 with TRBJ1-1; D gene unclear. This CDR3 spans 15 amino acids. Germline CDR1 LNHNV, CDR2 YYDKDF (reference sequence). The germline V and J ends were trimmed by 6 bases and 3 bases, with 17 bases remaining between them. CDR3 sequence (DNA): TGTGCCACCAGTGGGTGGGTTCGGGGAGACACTGAAGCTTTCTTT. Translated, it gives CATSGWVRGDTEAFF. Variable domain in full (rest from reference TRBV15 and TRBJ1-1): DAMVIQNPRYQVTQFGKPVTLSCSQTLNHNVMYWYQQKSSQAPKLLFHYYDKDFNNEADTPDNFQSRRPNTSFCFLDIRSPGLGDTAMYLCATSGWVRGDTEAFFGQGTRLTVV.

This clone was detected once. The chain uses TRBV6-5 and TRBJ1-2; D gene unclear. The germline V gene has CDR1 MNHEY and CDR2 SVGAGI. Trimming took off 2 bases at V and 2 bases at J, with 6 bases between the two ends. The CDR3 totals 13 residues. DNA of the CDR3: TGTGCCAGCAGTTACGGAGGGAACTATGGCTACACCTTC. It is translated as CASSYGGNYGYTF.

The CDR3 sequence is CASSHPTASNEKLFF. The CDR3 DNA sequence: TGTGCCAGCAGCCATCCGACAGCAAGTAATGAAAAACTGTTTTTT. The chain has TRBV6-2 or TRBV6-3 and TRBJ1-4; D is possibly TRBD1 (5 bases). Germline CDR1 and CDR2: MNHEY and SVGEGT. This CDR3 is 15 amino acids long. V was pared by 6 bases and J by 4 bases, with 15 bases between.